The following is a T cell receptor (beta chain) sequence with its context. This entry belongs to a study of glioma-infiltrating T cells after dendritic cell vaccination. Sequencing used immunoSEQ multiplex PCR; TCRdb keeps in-frame clones, though not all of them. The table has about 99,000 clones, roughly 81% seen once; the top ten hold roughly 12%. The sample in question was blood, obtained before dendritic cell vaccination. The clonotype originates from a human donor with glioblastoma.

In DNA, the CDR3 is TGTGCCAGCAGCTTAGTAAGACTAGCGGTATACAATGAGCAGTTCTTC. Encoded protein: CASSLVRLAVYNEQFF. The chain couples TRBV7-2 to TRBJ2-1, with TRBD2 matching over 9 bases. CDR1 is SGHTA and CDR2 is FQGNSA in the germline V gene. The CDR3 totals 16 residues. With V trimmed by 1 base and J by 4 bases, 5 bases remained unmatched.